The entry below gives a single T cell receptor beta chain sequence along with its context. The V and J ends lost 7 bases and 0 bases, in that order; junction bases with no gene match: 5. CDR3 length: 15 amino acids. From germline, CDR1 is LNHDA and CDR2 SQIVND (reference sequence). This sample is drawn from a study of blood T cells in healthy people across ages. Next came a second PCR, run for about 7 to 12 cycles, which used a sample-barcoded 5' primer along with a J-beta primer mix. In TCRdb, the 5' RACE reads were re-called with MiXCR into one record per CDR3 protein. In the table there are over 500,000 distinct CDR3 sequences, roughly a quarter of which are singletons. These same records also appear under a second study, on T cells of mothers and their children.

The TCR originated in a boy younger than 10 in good health. Sequencing was performed on blood. The chain links TRBV19 to TRBJ2-2, with TRBD1 identical over 7 bases. CDR3 sequence reads: CASNQGQANTGELFF. The CDR3 bases are TGTGCCAGTAATCAAGGACAGGCGAACACCGGGGAGCTGTTTTTT.